This T cell receptor beta chain was documented in a study of memory CD4+ T cells and cytomegalovirus serostatus. Single viable CD3+CD4+CD8-CD45RO+ cells were sorted as the memory CD4+ T cells. Serum IgG to CMV pp150, pp28, p38 and p52 defined serostatus. After thawing, CD4+ T cells were positively selected. Profiled with immunoSEQ multiplex PCR; TCRdb holds only in-frame clones, not every one. The sample gives some 41,000 clones, around 79% of which show up once; approximately 0.8% is in the top ten. From germline, CDR1 is LGHNA and CDR2 YSLEER. This CDR3 has 13 residues. The sample consisted of memory CD4+ T cells from blood. The chain couples TRBV4-3 to TRBJ2-5; D may be TRBD1 (5 bases). The DNA matches TRBJ2-7 better at its end, which makes the J call doubtful. The clonotype was recovered from an adult in good health and CMV-seronegative. Here the CDR3 DNA reads TGCGCCAGCAGCCAAGATCAGGGCTACGAGCAGTACTTC. This translates into CASSQDQGYEQYF.